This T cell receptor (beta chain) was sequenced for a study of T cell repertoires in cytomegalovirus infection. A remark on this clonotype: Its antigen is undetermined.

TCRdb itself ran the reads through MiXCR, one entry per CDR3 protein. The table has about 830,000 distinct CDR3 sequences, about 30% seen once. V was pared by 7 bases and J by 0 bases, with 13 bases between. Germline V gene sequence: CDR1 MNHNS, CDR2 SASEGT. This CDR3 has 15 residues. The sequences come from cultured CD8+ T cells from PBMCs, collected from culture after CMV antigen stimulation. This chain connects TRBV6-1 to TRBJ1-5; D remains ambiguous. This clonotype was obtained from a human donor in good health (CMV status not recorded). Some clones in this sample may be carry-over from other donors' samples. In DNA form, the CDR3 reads TGTGCCAGCAAAAGCGGTGGGTATAGCAATCAGCCCCAGCATTTT. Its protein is CASKSGGYSNQPQHF.